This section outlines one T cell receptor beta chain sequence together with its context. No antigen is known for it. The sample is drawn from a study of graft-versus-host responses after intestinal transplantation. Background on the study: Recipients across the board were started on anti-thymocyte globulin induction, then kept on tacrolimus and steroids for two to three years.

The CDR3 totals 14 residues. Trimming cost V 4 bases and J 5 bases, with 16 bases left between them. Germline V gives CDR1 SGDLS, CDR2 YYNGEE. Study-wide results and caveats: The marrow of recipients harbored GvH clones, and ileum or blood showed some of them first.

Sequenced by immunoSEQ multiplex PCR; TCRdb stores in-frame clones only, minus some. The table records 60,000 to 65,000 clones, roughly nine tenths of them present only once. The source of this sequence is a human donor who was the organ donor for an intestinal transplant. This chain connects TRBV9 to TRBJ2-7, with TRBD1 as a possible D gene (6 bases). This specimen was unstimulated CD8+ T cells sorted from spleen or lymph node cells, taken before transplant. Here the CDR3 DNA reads TGTGCCAGCAGCCCACAGGGAAAGGGTGACGAGCAGTACTTC. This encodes CASSPQGKGDEQYF.